This entry lists 3 T cell receptor beta chains sequenced from one sample in a study of cytomegalovirus exposure and HLA in healthy donors (dated by TCRdb to about 2017). Receptor amplification or capture employed the immunoSEQ multiplex PCR assay. A mixture of 60 forward primers for TCR Vbeta segments and 13 reverse primers for TCR Jbeta segments was used in the multiplex PCR. TCRdb's version of the immuneACCESS table is confined to in-frame rearrangements and falls short of the full clone set. An unresolved V gene accounts for under half of the shortfall where checked; the remainder is of unknown origin. Across this sample there are about 80,000 clones, with roughly 65% seen only once. The ten largest clones capture 4% to 4.5% of the sample. The specimen was PBMCs. Receptor source: a male donor in good health and CMV-seropositive.

This clone appeared a few times. V gene TRBV7-9 combines with J gene TRBJ2-5, with 7 bases lining up with TRBD2. The CDR3 is 15 residues long. Germline V gene data show CDR1 as SEHNR and CDR2 as FQNEAQ (reference sequence). V lost 4 bases and J lost 3; bases outside the gene matches: 8. This CDR3 is CASSSAGRGKETQYF. CDR3 DNA sequence: TGTGCCAGCAGCTCCGCGGGGCGGGGGAAAGAGACCCAGTACTTC.

This clone was observed a handful of times. The CDR3 protein is CASSYSQGQTGELFF. In DNA, the CDR3 is TGTGCCAGCAGTTACTCGCAGGGGCAAACCGGGGAGCTGTTTTTT. The V gene is TRBV6-5, the J gene TRBJ2-2; D is perhaps TRBD1 (6 bases). The CDR3 loop spans 15 amino acids. The V and J ends lost 0 bases and 5 bases respectively, with 10 bases between them. Looked up from germline, CDR1 is MNHEY and CDR2 is SVGAGI.

This chain uses TRBV18 with TRBJ1-1; tentatively, D is TRBD1 (5 bases). The CDR3 runs to 15 residues. The germline V gene has CDR1 KGHSH and CDR2 LQKENI. Trimming stripped 10 bases from V and 4 bases from J, with 22 bases between. The CDR3 sequence: CATPDLRVRSTEAFF. The DNA of the CDR3 is TGTGCCACTCCGGACCTCAGGGTACGTAGCACTGAAGCTTTCTTT.